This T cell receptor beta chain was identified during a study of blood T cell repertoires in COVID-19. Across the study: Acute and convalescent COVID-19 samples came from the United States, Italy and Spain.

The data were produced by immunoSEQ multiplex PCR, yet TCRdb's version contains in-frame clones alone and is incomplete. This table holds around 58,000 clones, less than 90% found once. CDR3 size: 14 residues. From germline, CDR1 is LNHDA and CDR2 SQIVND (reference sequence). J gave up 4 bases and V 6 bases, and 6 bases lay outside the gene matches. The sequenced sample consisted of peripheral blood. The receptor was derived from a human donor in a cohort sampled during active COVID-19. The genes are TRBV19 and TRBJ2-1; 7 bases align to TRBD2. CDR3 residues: CASSTGGSYNEQFF. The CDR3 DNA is TGTGCCAGTAGCACGGGGGGATCATACAATGAGCAGTTCTTC.